The entry below describes one T cell receptor (beta chain). Its matching antigen is unknown. Assay: immunoSEQ multiplex PCR; the TCRdb copy retains only in-frame clones and omits some. The profile shows about 95,000 clones, around 72% of them singletons. CDR1 is SNHLY and CDR2 is FYNNEI in the germline V gene. The J segment lost 4 bases and the V segment lost 5 bases, leaving 7 bases of the junction unmatched. The CDR3 runs 16 residues. The sample belongs to a study of fetal regulatory T cell absence and autoimmunity. About the research overall: IPEX patients had exocrine pancreas autoimmunity without clinical diabetes. Whole-study results and caveats: Compared with cord blood, pancreas showed oligoclonal TCR enrichment, some clones over 95-fold. The oligoclonal enrichment was interpreted as supporting antigen-driven pancreatic autoimmunity before birth in IPEX syndrome.

The chain employs TRBV2 and TRBJ2-5; TRBD2 aligns across 13 bases. The origin of this receptor is a male donor with IPEX syndrome. The sample taken for sequencing was pancreas tissue. The CDR3 loop reads CASSRGLAGAGETQYF. The CDR3 coding sequence is TGTGCCAGCAGTCGTGGACTAGCGGGAGCGGGAGAGACCCAGTACTTC.